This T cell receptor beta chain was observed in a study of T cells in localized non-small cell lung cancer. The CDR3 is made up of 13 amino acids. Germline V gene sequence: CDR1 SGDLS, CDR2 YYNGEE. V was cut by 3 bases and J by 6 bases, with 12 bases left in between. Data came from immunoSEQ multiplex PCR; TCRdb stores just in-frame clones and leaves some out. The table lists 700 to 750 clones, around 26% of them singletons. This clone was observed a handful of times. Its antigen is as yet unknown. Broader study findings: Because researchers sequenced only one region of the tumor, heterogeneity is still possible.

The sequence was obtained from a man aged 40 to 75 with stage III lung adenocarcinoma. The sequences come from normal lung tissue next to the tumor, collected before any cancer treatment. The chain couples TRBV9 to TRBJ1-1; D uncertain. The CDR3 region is CASSAGGGAEAFF. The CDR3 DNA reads TGTGCCAGCAGCGCGGGTGGCGGGGCTGAAGCTTTCTTT.